These 27 T cell receptor beta chains came from one sample sequenced in a study of T cells after yellow fever vaccination. TCRdb used MiXCR to reprocess the 5' RACE reads, holding one entry per CDR3 protein. The sample holds about 350,000 distinct CDR3 sequences, approximately 4% seen once. The sample consisted of PBMCs, taken 5 days after the yellow fever booster vaccination. Receptors were obtained from a man aged 18 to 30 who received the YFV17D yellow fever vaccine.

This clonotype appeared many times. The chain is built from TRBV7-3 and TRBJ1-1; no clear D. CDR3 size: 17 residues. Germline V gene data show CDR1 as SGHTA and CDR2 as FQGTGA. Trimming cost V 2 bases and J 5 bases, with 21 bases left between them. The CDR3 spells CASSLGVSGPGGTEAFF. CDR3 in DNA: TGTGCCAGCAGCTTAGGGGTGTCAGGTCCTGGAGGGACTGAAGCTTTCTTT.

V is TRBV29-1 and J is TRBJ2-7, with 9 bases that match TRBD1. This CDR3 region has 13 residues. CDR1 SQVTM and CDR2 ANQGSEA come from the germline V gene. After removal of 7 bases from V and 6 bases from J, the junction contained 10 bases not matched to a gene. The chain's CDR3 is CSAGIQDRGEQYF. DNA of the CDR3: TGCAGCGCCGGAATTCAGGACAGGGGCGAGCAGTACTTC.

This clonotype occurred many times. V usage is TRBV5-1 and J usage is TRBJ2-3, with TRBD2 matching over 10 bases. Looked up from germline, CDR1 is SGHRS and CDR2 is YFSETQ. The CDR3 sequence is 16 residues long. The J segment lost 3 bases and the V segment lost 0 bases, leaving 4 bases of the junction unmatched. CDR3 residues: CASSLDLAGATDTQYF. Written as DNA, the CDR3 is TGCGCCAGCAGCTTGGACCTAGCGGGGGCAACAGATACGCAGTATTTT.

This clonotype showed up many times. V is TRBV7-2 and J is TRBJ2-7; D is unclear. Germline V gene lookup returns CDR1 SGHTA and CDR2 FQGNSA. CDR3 length equals 12 residues. The V gene lost 2 bases and the J gene lost 5 bases, with 7 bases spanning the gap. DNA of the CDR3: TGTGCCAGCAGCTTATTATCCAACGAGCAGTACTTC. It is translated as CASSLLSNEQYF.

This clonotype was detected only a few times. CDR3 in DNA: TGTGCCAGCAGCCCGCCCCTCGACAGCTTGAACACTGAAGCTTTCTTT. The encoded protein is CASSPPLDSLNTEAFF. The V and J genes are TRBV5-6 and TRBJ1-1; D is possibly TRBD1 (5 bases). V was shortened by 4 bases and J by 0 bases, with 16 bases between the two germline ends. CDR3 length: 16 residues. Looked up from germline, CDR1 is SGHDT and CDR2 is YYEEEE.

This clonotype has only a few counts. The CDR3 sequence: CASSGRWAGTNTIYF. CDR3 coding DNA: TGTGCCAGCAGCGGTCGGTGGGCCGGGACTAACACCATATATTTT. The gene calls are TRBV9 and TRBJ1-3; maybe TRBD1 (5 bases). The germline V and J ends were trimmed by 3 bases and 7 bases, with 17 bases remaining between them. CDR3 length equals 15 residues. CDR1 and CDR2 (germline): SGDLS, YYNGEE.

This clonotype was counted between two and nine times. V and J are TRBV27 and TRBJ2-7, with D tentatively TRBD2 (7 bases). The CDR3 runs 17 residues. V shed 5 bases and J shed 4 bases, with 24 bases lying between them. The germline V gene has CDR1 MNHEY and CDR2 SMNVEV (reference sequence). The CDR3 reads CASSPTPLAGAIYEQYV. DNA of the CDR3: TGTGCCAGCAGTCCAACCCCTCTCGCGGGGGCGATTTACGAGCAGTACGTC.

The chain combines TRBV10-2 with TRBJ2-7; 9 bases are shared with TRBD2. J lost 0 bases, V lost 9 bases, and 9 bases had no gene match. Germline V CDR1 and CDR2: WSHSY, SAAADI. There are 15 residues in the CDR3. DNA for the CDR3: TGCGCCAGTGGTTATGGCGGGGGGGACTCCTACGAGCAGTACTTC. It specifies CASGYGGGDSYEQYF.

This clonotype was detected ten times or more. The chain couples TRBV15 to TRBJ2-6, with D perhaps matching TRBD1 (6 bases). Germline CDR1 LNHNV, CDR2 YYDKDF (reference sequence). This CDR3 is built from 16 residues. V lost 0 bases to trimming and J lost 4 bases, with 10 bases between them. The CDR3 nucleotides are TGTGCCACCAGCAGAGAAGCAGGGGCCGGGGCCAACGTCCTGACTTTC. Encoded protein: CATSREAGAGANVLTF.

This clonotype was counted many times. The genes are TRBV5-1 and TRBJ2-3; D unresolved. This CDR3 is 13 amino acids long. Between the trimmed V and J ends, which lost 0 bases and 2 bases, there was a span of 4 bases. Germline-derived CDR1 and CDR2 are SGHRS and YFSETQ. Written as DNA, the CDR3 is TGCGCCAGCAGCTTGGAGGCCACAGATACGCAGTATTTT. Amino acids: CASSLEATDTQYF. Combining the CDR3 with reference TRBV5-1 and TRBJ2-3 gives the whole variable domain KAGVTQTPRYLIKTRGQQVTLSCSPISGHRSVSWYQQTPGQGLQFLFEYFSETQRNKGNFPGRFSGRQFSNSRSEMNVSTLELGDSALYLCASSLEATDTQYFGPGTRLTVL.

This clonotype was found a few times. The chain uses TRBV11-1 and TRBJ1-5; D is uncertain. V lost 3 bases to trimming and J lost 5 bases, with 8 bases between them. CDR1 and CDR2 from the germline V gene are SGHAT and FQDESV (reference sequence). This CDR3 contains 13 residues. The CDR3 region has the DNA TGTGCCAGCAGCTTTAACAGAGATCAGCCCCAGCATTTT. Amino acids: CASSFNRDQPQHF.

This clonotype was recorded at least ten times. The chain has TRBV9 and TRBJ2-1; the D gene is possibly TRBD1 (5 bases). This CDR3 contains 19 residues. V was shortened by 0 bases and J by 0 bases, with 19 bases between the two germline ends. Looked up from germline, CDR1 is SGDLS and CDR2 is YYNGEE. CDR3 amino acids: CASSVGGAALKSSYNEQFF. In DNA, the CDR3 is TGTGCCAGCAGCGTAGGTGGGGCCGCCCTAAAAAGCTCCTACAATGAGCAGTTCTTC.

V is TRBV5-1 and J is TRBJ1-6; no clear D gene. V was clipped by 4 bases and J by 10 bases, with 12 bases between them. The CDR3 covers 13 residues. Germline V gene lookup returns CDR1 SGHRS and CDR2 YFSETQ. Written as DNA, the CDR3 is TGCGCCAGCAGCCAGGCGGTTTCCTCACCCCTCCACTTT. Residues: CASSQAVSSPLHF.

The chain recombines TRBV13 with TRBJ2-3, with D uncertain. V was clipped by 0 bases and J by 5 bases, with 6 bases between them. Germline-derived CDR1 and CDR2 are PRHDT and FYEKMQ (reference sequence). CDR3 length: 13 residues. CDR3 DNA sequence: TGTGCCAGCAGCTTAGGCCTCGGAGATACGCAGTATTTT. Residues: CASSLGLGDTQYF.

This clonotype has ten or more counts. The V and J genes are TRBV7-2 and TRBJ1-6; tentative D call: TRBD1 (6 bases). The germline gives CDR1 SGHTA, CDR2 FQGNSA. Trimming took 5 bases from V and 11 from J, leaving 19 bases between them. There are 15 residues in the CDR3. The CDR3 region has the DNA TGTGCCAGCAGCCCACAGGGCGGCGGGGGTACACCCCTCCACTTT. Protein sequence: CASSPQGGGGTPLHF.

This clonotype has a count of ten or more. The chain carries TRBV6-5 and TRBJ2-3; perhaps TRBD2 as D (5 bases). V shed 6 bases and J shed 2 bases, with 12 bases lying between them. The CDR3 is 14 residues long. Per the germline V gene, CDR1 is MNHEY and CDR2 is SVGAGI. The CDR3 nucleotides read TGTGCCAGCAGCGTCGGGGTGGCCACAGATACGCAGTATTTT. It codes for CASSVGVATDTQYF.

This clonotype has a count of ten or more. This chain connects TRBV7-6 to TRBJ1-1; 8 nucleotides match TRBD1. The length of the CDR3 is 15 residues. CDR1 and CDR2 from the germline V gene are SGHVS and FNYEAQ. V lost 1 base to trimming and J lost 5 bases; unmatched junction nucleotides: 6. The DNA of the CDR3 is TGTGCCAGCAGCTTAGGGACAGGGTTAAAGACTGAAGCTTTCTTT. It specifies CASSLGTGLKTEAFF.

This clonotype turned up a few times. V and J are TRBV6-5 and TRBJ2-2, with D perhaps matching TRBD1 (5 bases). CDR3 length equals 14 residues. Trimming pared 5 bases from V and 5 bases from J, leaving 12 bases between. Germline V gene data show CDR1 as MNHEY and CDR2 as SVGAGI. The CDR3 loop is CASSTLGDTGELFF. The CDR3, as DNA: TGTGCCAGCAGTACGCTAGGGGATACCGGGGAGCTGTTTTTT.

This clonotype was picked up many times. This sequence joins TRBV5-1 and TRBJ2-1; the match to TRBD2 covers 10 bases. In germline, CDR1 is SGHRS, CDR2 YFSETQ. J was trimmed by 7 bases and V by 1 base; bases with no gene match: 2. The CDR3 runs 14 residues. The CDR3 spells CASSLLAGVNEQFF. Here the CDR3 DNA reads TGCGCCAGCAGCTTGCTAGCGGGGGTAAATGAGCAGTTCTTC.

This clonotype was counted many times. The V gene is TRBV6-5, the J gene TRBJ2-3; TRBD2 matches 7 bases. The CDR3 consists of 13 residues. V was pared by 0 bases and J by 6 bases, with 0 bases of the junction left unmatched. Germline V gene sequence: CDR1 MNHEY, CDR2 SVGAGI. CDR3 region: CASSYSRGDTQYF. The CDR3 DNA sequence: TGTGCCAGCAGTTACTCGCGGGGGGATACGCAGTATTTT.

This clonotype was recorded many times. The DNA of the CDR3 is TGTGCCAGCAGTTACAGTGACACGAACACCGGGGAGCTGTTTTTT. This translates into CASSYSDTNTGELFF. The gene calls are TRBV6-2 or TRBV6-3 and TRBJ2-2, with D uncertain. CDR1 is MNHEY, CDR2 SVGEGT, per germline. The CDR3 has 15 residues. The V end lost 2 bases, the J end lost 0 bases, and 7 bases lay between the germline ends.

This clonotype was detected only a few times. The chain employs TRBV7-3 and TRBJ2-1, with TRBD2 matching over 7 bases. CDR3 length: 16 residues. Trimming at V came to 1 base and at J to 0 bases, leaving 3 bases not matched to a gene. Germline lookup yields CDR1 SGHTA and CDR2 FQGTGA. CDR3: CASSLMLADSYNEQFF. CDR3 nucleotide sequence: TGTGCCAGCAGCTTAATGCTAGCGGACTCCTACAATGAGCAGTTCTTC.

This rearrangement joins TRBV2 to TRBJ1-1, with unresolved D. V was cut by 4 bases and J by 1 base, with 7 bases left in between. CDR1 is SNHLY and CDR2 is FYNNEI in the germline V gene. This CDR3 contains 13 residues. CDR3 sequence reads: CASSGEGNTEAFF. Written as DNA, the CDR3 is TGTGCCAGCAGTGGGGAGGGGAACACTGAAGCTTTCTTT.

The chain uses TRBV4-1 and TRBJ1-2, with 8 bases matching TRBD1. This CDR3 is 15 amino acids long. J lost 7 bases, V lost 1 base, and 8 bases had no gene match. Germline CDR1 reads MGHRA; CDR2 reads YSYEKL. Here the CDR3 reads CASSQVQGAKVGYTF. CDR3 DNA sequence: TGCGCCAGCAGCCAAGTGCAGGGGGCGAAAGTTGGCTACACCTTC.

This clonotype was seen repeatedly, ten times or more. The chain joins TRBV5-1 to TRBJ2-7, with a weak D call TRBD1 (6 bases). V lost 7 bases, J lost 2 bases, and 16 bases lay in between. The CDR3 length is 14 residues. Germline CDR1 SGHRS, CDR2 YFSETQ. The CDR3 protein is CASVGQSPAYEQYV. The DNA of the CDR3 is TGCGCCAGCGTCGGACAGAGTCCGGCCTACGAGCAGTACGTC.

Only a few counts were recorded for this clonotype. The chain joins TRBV6-5 to TRBJ1-1; no definite D call. Trimming took off 2 bases at V and 0 bases at J, with 7 bases between the two ends. The CDR3 runs to 14 residues. Germline V gene lookup returns CDR1 MNHEY and CDR2 SVGAGI. The CDR3 here is CASSYNEMNTEAFF. For the CDR3, the DNA is TGTGCCAGCAGTTACAATGAGATGAACACTGAAGCTTTCTTT.

V is TRBV28 and J is TRBJ1-1, with D perhaps matching TRBD1 (5 bases). Trimming took 6 bases from V and 9 from J, leaving 17 bases between them. CDR1 is MDHEN, CDR2 SYDVKM, per germline. The CDR3 spans 13 residues. CDR3 nucleotide sequence: TGTGCCAGCAGATACCACCGGGGACGGCAAGCTTTCTTT. Its protein is CASRYHRGRQAFF.